This T cell receptor beta chain derives from a study of T cell responses to AZD1222 COVID-19 vaccine. Overall study findings and caveats: Spike-specific TCRs gained breadth and depth after people received two AZD1222 doses. There were repertoire samples only from the period after the peak T cell response. White British people made up most donors, females outnumbered males, and clonal diversity was possibly underestimated. Close to half of all spike-specific TCRs reportedly target regions of the variants that are unmutated.

This clone has a handful of counts. The antigen is not known. The sample has other DNA sequences that encode this CDR3 too. Using immunoSEQ multiplex PCR, the repertoire was profiled, and TCRdb retains in-frame clones only, with some absent. The sample has 130,000 to 150,000 clones; over 75% are singletons. The TCR was taken from an adult who received the MenACWY meningococcal vaccine as a control. This specimen was peripheral blood, taken 28 days after the second dose of the MenACWY control vaccine.

CDR3 amino acids: CASSVDQGNTEAFF. DNA for the CDR3: TGTGCCAGCAGCGTCGATCAGGGGAACACTGAAGCTTTCTTT. V usage is TRBV9 and J usage is TRBJ1-1; D possibly corresponds to TRBD1 (5 bases). This CDR3 has 14 residues. Germline V CDR1 and CDR2: SGDLS, YYNGEE. V gave up 2 bases and J gave up 1 base, with 9 bases separating them.